These 21 T cell receptor beta chains share one sample of origin, sequenced in a study of blood T cell repertoires in COVID-19. The protocol was immunoSEQ multiplex PCR, while the TCRdb copy is restricted to in-frame clones and leaves out a portion. The sample gives 200,000 to 300,000 clones, around 90% of which show up once; around 2.6% is in the top ten. The specimen was peripheral blood. Receptor source: a person aged 18 to 30 with COVID-19, enrolled during active disease.

Comment on this clone: The sample contains more than one DNA sequence encoding this CDR3. The gene calls are TRBV7-3 and TRBJ2-7, with 9 bases that match TRBD2. This CDR3 contains 14 residues. From germline, CDR1 is SGHTA and CDR2 FQGTGA. The V and J ends lost 0 bases and 3 bases, in that order; junction bases with no gene match: 0. DNA of the CDR3: TGTGCCAGCAGCTTAACTAGCGGGAGCTACGAGCAGTACTTC. This translates into CASSLTSGSYEQYF.

The gene calls are TRBV7-2 and TRBJ1-5; TRBD1 agrees at 8 bases. Trimming removed 4 bases from V and 7 bases from J; junction bases left unmatched: 9. The CDR3 sequence is 15 residues long. In germline, CDR1 is SGHTA, CDR2 FQGNSA. In nucleotides, the CDR3 is TGTGCCAGCAGCTGGGCTGGACAGGGAGGACAGCCCCAGCATTTT. Amino acids: CASSWAGQGGQPQHF.

V is TRBV7-9 and J is TRBJ1-1; 8 bases map to TRBD1. CDR1 and CDR2 from the germline V gene are SEHNR and FQNEAQ (reference sequence). Losses at the gene ends were 3 bases for V and 3 bases for J; bases not matched to a gene: 6. This CDR3 spans 15 amino acids. CDR3 sequence: CASSFQDRADTEAFF. The CDR3 DNA reads as TGTGCCAGCAGCTTTCAGGACAGGGCAGACACTGAAGCTTTCTTT.

The V gene is TRBV28, the J gene TRBJ1-1; no reliable D call. The CDR3 is 11 residues long. V lost 4 bases and J 7 bases, leaving 7 bases between the germline ends. Germline CDR1 MDHEN, CDR2 SYDVKM. The CDR3 DNA sequence: TGTGCCAGCAGTTCTCCCGGTGAAGCTTTCTTT. Encoded protein: CASSSPGEAFF.

V usage is TRBV19 and J usage is TRBJ2-1; 11 bases fit TRBD2. This CDR3 is built from 17 residues. Germline V gene sequence: CDR1 LNHDA, CDR2 SQIVND (reference sequence). The J segment lost 0 bases and the V segment lost 7 bases, leaving 8 bases of the junction unmatched. CDR3 protein: CASKRTSGQISYNEQFF. DNA for the CDR3: TGTGCCAGTAAGAGGACTAGCGGGCAAATCTCCTACAATGAGCAGTTCTTC.

The chain uses TRBV5-4 and TRBJ1-2; D is possibly TRBD1 (5 bases). Trimming left V 3 bases short and J 3 bases short, with 12 bases between. The CDR3 has 14 residues. Looked up from germline, CDR1 is SGHNT and CDR2 is YYREEE (reference sequence). DNA for the CDR3: TGTGCCAGCAGCTCAGGCAGACAGTACTATGGCTACACCTTC. Protein: CASSSGRQYYGYTF.

The V call is TRBV6-5, the J call TRBJ2-7; D gene ambiguous. V dropped 8 bases and J dropped 2 bases, with 10 bases sitting between them. CDR1 is MNHEY, CDR2 SVGAGI, per germline. The CDR3 covers 12 residues. The CDR3 spells CASSSAAYEQYF. The CDR3 DNA sequence: TGTGCCAGCTCCTCGGCGGCCTACGAGCAGTACTTC.

This clone appeared once. Written as DNA, the CDR3 is TGTGCCAGCAGTGAAGGGACACTACTCTCCTACGAGCAGTACTTC. Its translation: CASSEGTLLSYEQYF. The genes are TRBV25-1 and TRBJ2-7, with a weak D call TRBD1 (6 bases). Trimming cost V 2 bases and J 0 bases, with 11 bases left between them. The CDR3 has 15 residues. Germline lookup yields CDR1 MGHDK and CDR2 SYGVNS.

The CDR3 sequence is CATRDSATGELFF. In DNA, the CDR3 is TGTGCCACCCGGGACAGTGCCACCGGGGAGCTGTTTTTT. V gene TRBV24-1 combines with J gene TRBJ2-2, with 7 bases lining up with TRBD1. J was trimmed by 4 bases and V by 9 bases; bases with no gene match: 4. The CDR3 consists of 13 residues. Per the germline V gene, CDR1 is KGHDR and CDR2 is SFDVKD.

The CDR3 here is CASSFGGLNIQYF. For the CDR3, the DNA is TGTGCCAGCAGTTTCGGGGGGTTAAACATTCAGTACTTC. V usage is TRBV27 and J usage is TRBJ2-4; 7 bases match TRBD2. Germline V gene sequence: CDR1 MNHEY, CDR2 SMNVEV (reference sequence). The CDR3 has 13 residues. After removal of 3 bases from V and 6 bases from J, the junction contained 2 bases not matched to a gene.

The chain joins TRBV3-1 (or the pseudogene TRBV3-2) to TRBJ2-7; D perhaps matches TRBD1 (8 bases). The CDR3 has 14 residues. V lost 6 bases to trimming and J lost 2 bases, with 14 bases between them. CDR1 is LGHDT and CDR2 is YNNKEL in the germline V gene (reference sequence). CDR3 DNA sequence: TGTGCCAGCAGGAGGACAGGGAGGGCCTACGAGCAGTACTTC. It translates to CASRRTGRAYEQYF.

The chain is built from TRBV11-2 and TRBJ1-2, with a weak D call TRBD1 (5 bases). This CDR3 is 12 amino acids long. Trimming removed 5 bases at V and 2 bases at J, with 6 bases between. Per the germline V gene, CDR1 is SGHAT and CDR2 is FQNNGV. Here the CDR3 DNA reads TGTGCCAGCAGCCGACAGAACTATGGCTACACCTTC. It codes for CASSRQNYGYTF.

CDR3 sequence reads: CSVDGGSNYNEQFF. The CDR3 bases are TGCAGCGTTGATGGTGGGAGCAACTACAATGAGCAGTTCTTC. The V gene is TRBV29-1, the J gene TRBJ2-1; weak D call: TRBD2 (5 bases). This CDR3 has 14 residues. Trimming shortened V by 3 bases and J by 3 bases, and 12 bases separated the two germline ends. Looked up from germline, CDR1 is SQVTM and CDR2 is ANQGSEA.

The CDR3 DNA sequence: TGTGCCAGCAGCCAAGGGACTCTGACGGGCGAGCAGTACTTC. Translating gives CASSQGTLTGEQYF. The chain employs TRBV14 and TRBJ2-7; tentatively, D is TRBD2 (5 bases). Trimming stripped 1 base from V and 6 bases from J, with 13 bases between. Germline CDR1 and CDR2: SGHDN and FVKESK. The CDR3 totals 14 residues. The full variable domain, rest sourced from reference TRBV14 and TRBJ2-7, is EAGVTQFPSHSVIEKGQTVTLRCDPISGHDNLYWYRRVMGKEIKFLLHFVKESKQDESGMPNNRFLAERTGGTYSTLKVQPAELEDSGVYFCASSQGTLTGEQYFGPGTRLTVT.

V and J are TRBV2 and TRBJ1-5, with D perhaps matching TRBD1 (6 bases). The CDR3 has 13 residues. The germline gives CDR1 SNHLY, CDR2 FYNNEI. Trimming took 7 bases from V and 4 from J, leaving 11 bases between them. The CDR3: CASNGQLNQPQHF. The DNA for the CDR3 is TGTGCCAGCAATGGACAGCTTAATCAGCCCCAGCATTTT.

V and J are TRBV24-1 and TRBJ2-1; 7 nucleotides line up with TRBD1. This CDR3 comprises 14 residues. Germline V gene lookup returns CDR1 KGHDR and CDR2 SFDVKD. J was trimmed by 3 bases and V by 3 bases; bases with no gene match: 1. This CDR3 reads CATSDDRDYNEQFF. CDR3 nucleotides: TGTGCCACCAGTGATGACAGGGACTACAATGAGCAGTTCTTC.

This chain connects TRBV21-1 to TRBJ2-7; TRBD1, the D gene given by the table, was not confirmed from the DNA. TRBV21-1 is noted as a pseudogene. CDR3 length: 15 residues. Here the CDR3 DNA reads TGTGCCAGCAGCAAGCAAAGACAGGGGGCACGGGAGCAGTACTTC. This gives the protein CASSKQRQGAREQYF.

This chain uses TRBV18 with TRBJ1-6; possible D gene TRBD1, 6 bases. Germline V gene data show CDR1 as KGHSH and CDR2 as LQKENI. The CDR3 is 18 amino acids. The V end lost 2 bases, the J end lost 0 bases, and 14 bases lay between the germline ends. The CDR3 reads CASSPNRASSSYNSPLHF. The CDR3 DNA reads TGTGCCAGCTCACCAAACAGGGCCTCGAGCTCCTATAATTCACCCCTCCACTTT.

This clone has just a few counts. The V gene is TRBV27, the J gene TRBJ2-7; 7 bases line up with TRBD1. This CDR3 spans 15 amino acids. V gave up 4 bases and J gave up 2 bases; unmatched junction bases: 8. Germline V gene data show CDR1 as MNHEY and CDR2 as SMNVEV (reference sequence). The DNA for the CDR3 is TGTGCCAGCAGTTCTAACAGACAGGGACCCTACGAGCAGTACTTC. It encodes CASSSNRQGPYEQYF.

The rearrangement uses TRBV21-1 and TRBJ2-7; the table's D call, TRBD2, has no DNA check behind it. TRBV21-1 is tagged as a pseudogene. The CDR3 has 16 residues. The DNA for the CDR3 is TGTGCCAGCAGCAAAGACGGCGGGTCGAGCTCCTACGAGCAGTACTTC. Its protein is CASSKDGGSSSYEQYF.

This rearrangement joins TRBV10-2 to TRBJ1-3, with 9 bases lining up with TRBD1. In germline, CDR1 is WSHSY, CDR2 SAAADI. The V segment lost 5 bases and the J segment 0 bases; nucleotides outside the gene matches: 2. The CDR3 length is 15 residues. This CDR3 is CASSWDRDSGNTIYF. The CDR3 region has the DNA TGCGCCAGCAGTTGGGACAGGGACTCTGGAAACACCATATATTTT.